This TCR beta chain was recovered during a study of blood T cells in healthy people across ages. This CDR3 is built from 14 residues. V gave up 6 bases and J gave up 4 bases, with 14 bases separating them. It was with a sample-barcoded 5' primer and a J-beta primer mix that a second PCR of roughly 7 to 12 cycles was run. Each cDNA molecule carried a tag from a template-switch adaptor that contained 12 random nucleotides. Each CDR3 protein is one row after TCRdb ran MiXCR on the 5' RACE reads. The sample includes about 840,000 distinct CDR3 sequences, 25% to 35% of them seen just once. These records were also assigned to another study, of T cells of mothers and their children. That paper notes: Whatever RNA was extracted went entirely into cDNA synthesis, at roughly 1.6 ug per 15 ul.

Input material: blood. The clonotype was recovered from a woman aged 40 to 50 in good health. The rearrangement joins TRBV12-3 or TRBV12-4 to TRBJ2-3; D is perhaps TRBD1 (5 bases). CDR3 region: CASRRQSSADTQYF. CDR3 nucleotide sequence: TGTGCCAGCAGGCGACAGTCATCGGCAGATACGCAGTATTTT.